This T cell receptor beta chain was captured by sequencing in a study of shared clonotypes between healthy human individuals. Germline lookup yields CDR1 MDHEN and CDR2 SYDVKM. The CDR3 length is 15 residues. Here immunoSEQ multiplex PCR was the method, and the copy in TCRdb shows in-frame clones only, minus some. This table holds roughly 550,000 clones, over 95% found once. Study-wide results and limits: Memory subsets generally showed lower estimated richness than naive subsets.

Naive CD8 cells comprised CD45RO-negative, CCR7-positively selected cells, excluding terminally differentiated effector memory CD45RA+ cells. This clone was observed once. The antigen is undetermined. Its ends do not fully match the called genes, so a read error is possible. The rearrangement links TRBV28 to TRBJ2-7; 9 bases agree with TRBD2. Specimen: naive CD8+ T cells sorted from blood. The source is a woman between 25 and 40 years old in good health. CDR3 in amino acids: CASSFQREDSHEQYF. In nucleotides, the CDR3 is TGTGCCAGCAGTTTCCAGCGGGAGGACTCCCACGAGCAGTACTTC.